This TCR beta chain was identified in a study of T cell repertoires in cytomegalovirus infection. On the study more broadly: From public TCR beta signatures came an indication of both CMV infection and matching HLA type. Study-wide results and caveats: Summed public TCR beta family frequency identified CMV carriers bearing the relevant HLA. CMV-specific TCR beta clonotypes restricted by HLA-C dominated the ex vivo response.

This clonotype was counted at least ten times. Its target is not known. Germline CDR1 is SGHTA and CDR2 is FQGNSA. V lost 2 bases to trimming and J lost 6 bases, with 13 bases between them. This CDR3 has 14 amino acids. MiXCR, applied by TCRdb to the reads, yields one record per CDR3 protein. The sample has fewer than 250,000 distinct CDR3 sequences, more than 9% seen once. The chain employs TRBV7-2 and TRBJ1-2; possible D gene TRBD1, 5 bases. Sequenced material: PBMCs. The sequence was obtained from a human donor in good health (CMV status not recorded). Some clones in this sample may be carry-over from other donors' samples. CDR3 region: CASSLSQGPHGYTF. CDR3 bases: TGTGCCAGCAGCTTAAGTCAGGGACCGCATGGCTACACCTTC.